This TCR beta chain stems from a study of cytomegalovirus exposure and HLA in healthy donors. The PCR had 60 Vbeta and 13 Jbeta primers. The method was immunoSEQ multiplex PCR; TCRdb's version includes in-frame clones alone and lacks a portion of them. The table records 130,000 to 150,000 clones, roughly 79% of them present only once. The CDR3 covers 15 residues. CDR1 is MGHDK and CDR2 is SYGVNS in the germline V gene. Trimming shortened V by 4 bases and J by 4 bases, and 14 bases separated the two germline ends. This TCR was sampled from a woman aged 40 to 50 in good health and CMV-seropositive. What was sequenced was PBMCs. The J gene is TRBJ2-1, the V gene TRBV25-1; a weak D match, TRBD2 (6 bases). In nucleotides, the CDR3 is TGTGCCAGCAGTGGAGGGGACTTACGATACAATGAGCAGTTCTTC. This encodes CASSGGDLRYNEQFF. The variable domain in full, completed from reference TRBV25-1 and TRBJ2-1, reads EADIYQTPRYLVIGTGKKITLECSQTMGHDKMYWYQQDPGMELHLIHYSYGVNSTEKGDLSSESTVSRIRTEHFPLTLESARPSHTSQYLCASSGGDLRYNEQFFGPGTRLTVL.